This is a list of T cell receptor beta chains from one sample in a study of T cells in Graves' hyperthyroidism and ophthalmopathy. TCRdb analysed the multiplex PCR reads with MiXCR anew, one entry per CDR3 protein. The sample carries around 350,000 distinct CDR3 sequences, about 15% recorded once. Material for sequencing was blood. The receptors shown here come from a woman aged 25-40 years with Graves' ophthalmopathy. CDR3s include the opening cysteine and the closing phenylalanine or tryptophan. A D gene is named only where the DNA matches it firmly. Clone size appears in some rows only: once, few, many, or a class for an expanded clone.

TRBJ2-7 TRBV6-1 - - TGTGCCAGCAGTGAAAACAGCGCCTACGAGCAGTACTTC CASSENSAYEQYF
TRBJ2-3 TRBV3-1 many - TGTGCCAGCAGCCAGACCCCTCGGGATACGCAGTATTTT CASSQTPRDTQYF
TRBJ1-1 TRBV4-2 once TRBD1 TGTGCCAGCAGCCAAGAGGGACAGGGCACTGAAGCTTTCTTT CASSQEGQGTEAFF
TRBJ1-5 TRBV7-3 many - TGTTCGGGTCAGGGGCGGAGGACCAATAGCAATCAGCCCCAGCATTTT CSGQGRRTNSNQPQHF
TRBJ1-2 TRBV20-1 many - TGCAGTGCTAGGGTAGAAGGGACCTACTATGGCTACACCTTC CSARVEGTYYGYTF
TRBJ1-5 TRBV30 many - TGTGCCCGATCAATGGGCGTAGATCAGCCCCAGCATTTT CARSMGVDQPQHF
TRBJ1-5 TRBV5-8 many - TGTGCCAGCAGCTTGAGGGCCGATCAGCCCCAGCATTTT CASSLRADQPQHF
TRBJ1-4 TRBV28 - - TGTGCCAGCAGTTTAGGGGGGGGCAGTCTTAATGAAAAACTGTTTTTT CASSLGGGSLNEKLFF
TRBJ1-5 TRBV6-5 many - TGTGCCAGCAGTTACGGGGGGTCAAATCAGCCCCAGCATTTT CASSYGGSNQPQHF
TRBJ2-5 TRBV15 many - TGTGCCACCAGCAGAGATTTGGGCGGGGAGACCCAGTACTTC CATSRDLGGETQYF
TRBJ1-1 TRBV2 many - TGTGCCAGCAGGACGGGGCAAACAAACACTGAAGCTTTCTTT CASRTGQTNTEAFF
TRBJ1-5 TRBV20-1 many - TGCAGTGCTCAACAGAGCAATCAGCCCCAGCATTTT CSAQQSNQPQHF
TRBJ2-5 TRBV2 many TRBD2 TGTGCCAGCAGTCTCGGGACTAGCGGGGGGGCAGGAGAGACCCAGTACTTC CASSLGTSGGAGETQYF
TRBJ1-2 TRBV9 few - TGTGCCAGCAGCGCTACAGGGAATGGCTACACCTTC CASSATGNGYTF
TRBJ1-5 TRBV18 - - TGTGCCAGCTCACAGACGGGACCTCATCAGCCCCAGCATTTT CASSQTGPHQPQHF
TRBJ2-4 TRBV11-2 many - TGTGCCAGCAGCCTACTCAGGGGAAACATTCAGTACTTC CASSLLRGNIQYF
TRBJ1-6 TRBV30 many - TGTGCCTGGAGTAAAGGGAAAAGAGCGAATTCACCCCTCCACTTT CAWSKGKRANSPLHF
TRBJ2-6 TRBV27 many - TGTGCCAGCAGCCGTACTCAGGGCTCTGGGGCCAACGTCCTGACTTTC CASSRTQGSGANVLTF
TRBJ2-7 TRBV14 - TRBD2 TGTGCCAGCAGCGGACCACTAGCGGGGGGCGAGCAGTACTTC CASSGPLAGGEQYF
TRBJ1-2 TRBV9 many - TGTGCCAGCAGCGTAGGTCAGGGCCCCAGTGATGGCTACACCTTC CASSVGQGPSDGYTF
TRBJ2-7 TRBV28 many - TGTGCCAGCAGAACAGGGTTTTCCTACGAGCAGTACTTC CASRTGFSYEQYF
TRBJ2-7 TRBV3-1 many - TGTGCCAGCAGCCGCCAAGGGGCGGGGAGCTCCTACGAGCAGTACTTC CASSRQGAGSSYEQYF
TRBJ2-5 TRBV18 many - TGTGCCAGCCGACGTGTAGGAACGGCGTCGGAGACCCAGTACTTC CASRRVGTASETQYF
TRBJ1-1 TRBV7-9 many TRBD1 TGTGCCAGCAGCGCCGGGACAGACACTGAAGCTTTCTTT CASSAGTDTEAFF